Below are 13 T cell receptor beta chains sequenced from a single sample in a study of T-cell memory formation after mild COVID-19. Via MiXCR, TCRdb re-called the 5' RACE reads, giving one row per CDR3 protein. The sample holds 270,000 or so distinct CDR3 sequences; around 17% are singletons and the top ten take around 20%. Sequences were obtained from PBMCs or a T cell subset sorted from them (not recorded which). These TCRs come from a man younger than 35 who had mild COVID-19 (a few samples of this study predate the infection). Cell type and time point are not known.

This clonotype was recorded a few times. This sequence joins TRBV5-5 and TRBJ2-7; 8 bases line up with TRBD1. The trim removed 4 bases at V and 3 bases at J, leaving 9 bases unmatched. There are 15 residues in the CDR3. Germline V gene data show CDR1 as SGHKS and CDR2 as YYEKEE (reference sequence). CDR3 sequence (DNA): TGTGCCAGCAGCAGCGCCGACAGGGGAATCTACGAGCAGTACGTC. Encoded protein: CASSSADRGIYEQYV.

The table lists this clonotype with a few counts. V is TRBV11-2 and J is TRBJ2-1; 12 nucleotides match TRBD1. The J segment lost 2 bases and the V segment lost 3 bases, leaving 5 bases of the junction unmatched. The germline gives CDR1 SGHAT, CDR2 FQNNGV. This CDR3 contains 17 residues. The CDR3 sequence is CASSFLGQGAAYNEQFF. The CDR3 region has the DNA TGTGCCAGCAGCTTTTTGGGACAGGGGGCCGCCTACAATGAGCAGTTCTTC.

The chain has TRBV2 and TRBJ2-5, with 9 nucleotides matching TRBD1. The CDR3 is made up of 17 amino acids. The V gene end was trimmed by 5 bases and the J gene end by 3 bases; junction bases not matched to a gene: 13. In germline, CDR1 is SNHLY, CDR2 FYNNEI. Here the CDR3 DNA reads TGTGCCAGCAGTCCACTAGACGGGACAGGGTTCGAAGAGACCCAGTACTTC. It encodes CASSPLDGTGFEETQYF.

In its sample, this clonotype was seen a few times. The chain joins TRBV7-2 to TRBJ2-6; no clear D. There are 15 residues in the CDR3. V shed 5 bases and J shed 1 base, with 9 bases lying between them. Germline CDR1 SGHTA, CDR2 FQGNSA. DNA of the CDR3: TGTGCCAGCAGCACCCCGGAGTCTGGGGCCAACGTCCTGACTTTC. Translation: CASSTPESGANVLTF.

This clonotype was seen only a few times. The chain recombines TRBV7-9 with TRBJ2-1; tentatively, D is TRBD1 (6 bases). Trimming took 7 bases from V and 4 from J, leaving 11 bases between them. This CDR3 region has 13 residues. The germline V gene encodes CDR1 SEHNR and CDR2 FQNEAQ (reference sequence). The CDR3 region is CASILDSYNEQFF. The DNA of the CDR3 is TGTGCCAGCATCTTGGACAGTTACAATGAGCAGTTCTTC.

The J gene is TRBJ1-5, the V gene TRBV3-1; D unclear. The CDR3 totals 14 residues. Deletions cut 5 bases from V and 7 bases from J, with 15 bases between. CDR1 and CDR2 (germline): LGHDT, YNNKEL (reference sequence). The CDR3 protein is CASSARGVRQPQHF. In DNA form, the CDR3 reads TGTGCCAGCAGCGCTCGAGGTGTACGGCAGCCCCAGCATTTT.

The chain is built from TRBV9 and TRBJ2-1, with 11 bases lining up with TRBD1. The junction had 8 bases not matched to a gene; V was cut back by 3 bases and J by 9 bases. There are 15 residues in the CDR3. Germline CDR1 SGDLS, CDR2 YYNGEE. DNA of the CDR3: TGTGCCAGCAGCGAGGTAGGGACAGGGGGGGCTGAGCAGTTCTTC. As protein: CASSEVGTGGAEQFF.

The chain couples TRBV7-2 to TRBJ2-3; TRBD2 aligns across 9 bases. Trimming removed 2 bases from V and 5 bases from J; junction bases left unmatched: 2. The CDR3 totals 14 residues. The germline V gene encodes CDR1 SGHTA and CDR2 FQGNSA. The CDR3 spells CASSLRRGGDTQYF. CDR3 bases: TGTGCCAGCAGCTTAAGGCGGGGGGGAGATACGCAGTATTTT.

CDR3 loop: CASRAAGTTDTQYF. Written as DNA, the CDR3 is TGTGCCAGCAGAGCAGCGGGGACCACAGATACGCAGTATTTT. The V gene is TRBV4-2, the J gene TRBJ2-3; 7 bases map to TRBD2. With V trimmed by 6 bases and J by 2 bases, 5 bases remained unmatched. Germline assignment: CDR1 LGHNA and CDR2 YNFKEQ. The CDR3 length is 14 residues.

The CDR3 loop reads CASSVTSGVYEQYF. In DNA, the CDR3 is TGCGCCAGCAGCGTGACTAGCGGGGTCTACGAGCAGTACTTC. The chain couples TRBV10-2 to TRBJ2-7; 11 bases map to TRBD2. V dropped 6 bases and J dropped 3; count of bases not matched to a gene: 4. The CDR3 length is 14 residues. The V gene's germline CDR1 is WSHSY and CDR2 SAAADI.

This clonotype was seen only a few times. The chain recombines TRBV29-1 with TRBJ1-1; tentative D call: TRBD1 (5 bases). This CDR3 comprises 12 residues. With 7 bases removed from V and 1 base from J, the gap between germline ends came to 10 bases. Germline-derived CDR1 and CDR2 are SQVTM and ANQGSEA. The DNA for the CDR3 is TGCAGCGCCGGGACGGCGAACACTGAAGCTTTCTTT. The encoded protein is CSAGTANTEAFF.

This chain uses TRBV20-1 with TRBJ2-1; possible D gene TRBD2, 7 bases. V lost 4 bases and J 7 bases, leaving 23 bases between the germline ends. The germline gives CDR1 DFQATT, CDR2 SNEGSKA (reference sequence). The CDR3 extends over 16 amino acids. The CDR3 protein is CSATPFRGGVGNEQFF. In DNA, the CDR3 is TGCAGTGCTACACCTTTTCGAGGGGGGGTAGGTAATGAGCAGTTCTTC.

This clonotype came up many times. This chain connects TRBV7-7 to TRBJ2-7; tentatively, D is TRBD2 (5 bases). The germline gives CDR1 SSHAT, CDR2 FNYEAQ (reference sequence). The CDR3 covers 14 residues. CDR3 coding DNA: TGTGCTAGCAGCTTAGATGACCGGGAAGACGAGCAGTACGTC. Translation: CASSLDDREDEQYV.